Listed here is a single T cell receptor (beta chain). Trimming took 3 bases from V and 0 from J, leaving 5 bases between them. Germline lookup yields CDR1 SGHVS and CDR2 FQNEAQ. This CDR3 has 14 residues. This record comes from a study of T cells in localized non-small cell lung cancer. Assay: immunoSEQ multiplex PCR; the TCRdb copy retains only in-frame clones and omits some. Here the sample spans 90,000 to 100,000 clones, about nine tenths being singletons. This TCR was recovered from a woman between 35 and 75 years old with stage II squamous cell lung carcinoma. Material: PBMCs, obtained before any cancer treatment. The chain joins TRBV7-8 to TRBJ1-4, with no clear D. For the CDR3, the DNA is TGTGCCAGCAGCTTTGTCACAACTAATGAAAAACTGTTTTTT. Protein sequence: CASSFVTTNEKLFF.